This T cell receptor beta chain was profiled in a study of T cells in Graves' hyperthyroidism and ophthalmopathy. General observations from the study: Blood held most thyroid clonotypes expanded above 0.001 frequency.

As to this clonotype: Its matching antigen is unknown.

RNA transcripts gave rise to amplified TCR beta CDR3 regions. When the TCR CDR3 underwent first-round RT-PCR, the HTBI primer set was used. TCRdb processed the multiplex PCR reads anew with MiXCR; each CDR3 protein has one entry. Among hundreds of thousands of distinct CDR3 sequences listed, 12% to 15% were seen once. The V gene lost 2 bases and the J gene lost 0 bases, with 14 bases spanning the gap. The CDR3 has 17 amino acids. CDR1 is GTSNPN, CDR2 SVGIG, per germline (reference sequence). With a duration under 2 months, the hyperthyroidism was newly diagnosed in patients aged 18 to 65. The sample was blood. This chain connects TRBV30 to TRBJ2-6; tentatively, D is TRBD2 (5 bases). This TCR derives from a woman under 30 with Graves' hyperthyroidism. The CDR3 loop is CAWSRTGRYSGANVLTF. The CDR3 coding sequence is TGTGCCTGGAGTCGGACGGGAAGATACTCTGGGGCCAACGTCCTGACTTTC.